These 30 T cell receptor beta chains share one sample of origin, sequenced in a study of cytomegalovirus exposure and HLA in healthy donors. The PCR used 60 Vbeta and 13 Jbeta primers. Measured with immunoSEQ multiplex PCR; TCRdb has only the in-frame clones, and not every one. Of some 140,000 clones in the sample, approximately 74% are singletons; the top ten hold about 4.3%. Sequencing was carried out using PBMCs. The receptors here all came from a man aged 18 to 35 in good health and CMV-seropositive.

The V gene is TRBV4-3, the J gene TRBJ2-5; D gene uncertain. The CDR3 covers 14 residues. The V gene lost 3 bases and the J gene lost 4 bases, with 12 bases spanning the gap. From germline, CDR1 is LGHNA and CDR2 YSLEER. For the CDR3, the DNA is TGCGCCAGCAGCCAGTCCTTGGTGGCAGAGACCCAGTACTTC. It encodes CASSQSLVAETQYF.

The rearrangement links TRBV5-6 to TRBJ2-3, with 8 bases lining up with TRBD1. Germline assignment: CDR1 SGHDT and CDR2 YYEEEE. The CDR3 has 14 residues. V trimming: 3 bases; J trimming: 4 bases; junction bases outside the gene matches: 4. Written as DNA, the CDR3 is TGTGCCAGCAGCTCAGGACAGGGAGCAGATACGCAGTATTTT. This encodes CASSSGQGADTQYF.

The CDR3 sequence is CASSQVLQETQYF. Here the CDR3 DNA reads TGCGCCAGCAGCCAAGTCCTTCAAGAGACCCAGTACTTC. The genes are TRBV4-1 and TRBJ2-5; D unresolved. Germline V gives CDR1 MGHRA, CDR2 YSYEKL. V was trimmed by 1 base and J by 2 bases, leaving 5 bases between them. CDR3 length: 13 amino acids.

This rearrangement joins TRBV7-2 to TRBJ2-1, with 10 bases matching TRBD1. This CDR3 is 16 amino acids long. Germline V lookup: CDR1 SGHTA, CDR2 FQGNSA. V lost 1 base and J lost 9; bases outside the gene matches: 9. The CDR3 is CASSLGGTGVGGEQFF. The CDR3 region has the DNA TGTGCCAGCAGCTTAGGGGGGACAGGGGTCGGGGGTGAGCAGTTCTTC.

The genes are TRBV27 and TRBJ1-4; 9 nucleotides align to TRBD1. The V segment lost 6 bases and the J segment 10 bases; nucleotides outside the gene matches: 15. The CDR3 extends over 16 amino acids. CDR1 and CDR2 from the germline V gene are MNHEY and SMNVEV (reference sequence). CDR3 sequence reads: CASRTKPGTGLGKLFF. Here the CDR3 DNA reads TGTGCCAGCAGAACTAAACCCGGGACAGGGTTAGGAAAACTGTTTTTT.

The chain recombines TRBV7-2 with TRBJ2-3; a possible D gene is TRBD2 (6 bases). CDR1 and CDR2 from the germline V gene are SGHTA and FQGNSA. This CDR3 region has 17 residues. Trimming left V 5 bases short and J 8 bases short, with 26 bases between. CDR3 sequence: CASSLTGTYSARGTQYF. The CDR3 bases are TGTGCCAGCAGCCTGACCGGGACTTATTCGGCCCGCGGTACGCAGTATTTT.

This rearrangement joins TRBV4-1 to TRBJ1-6; D gene ambiguous. Trimming removed 2 bases from V and 10 bases from J, with 12 bases in between. The CDR3 is 14 amino acids. The germline CDR1 and CDR2 sequences are MGHRA and YSYEKL. This CDR3 reads CASSQMEGESPLHF. CDR3 in DNA: TGCGCCAGCAGCCAAATGGAGGGTGAGTCACCCCTCCACTTT.

The genes are TRBV7-6 and TRBJ2-5; TRBD1 might be the D (5 bases). Trimming pared 1 base from V and 5 bases from J, leaving 14 bases between. The CDR3 has 15 residues. Germline loops: CDR1 SGHVS, CDR2 FNYEAQ. This CDR3 is CASSLVQGVRETQYF. The CDR3 coding sequence is TGTGCCAGCAGCTTAGTGCAGGGCGTGAGGGAGACCCAGTACTTC.

The chain employs TRBV28 and TRBJ1-1; D is uncertain. The CDR3 spans 17 residues. Trimming left V 2 bases short and J 3 bases short, with 19 bases between. The germline V gene has CDR1 MDHEN and CDR2 SYDVKM. CDR3 nucleotide sequence: TGTGCCAGCAGTTTACGGTGGACGGCCGGAGGGCACACTGAAGCTTTCTTT. It is translated as CASSLRWTAGGHTEAFF.

DNA for the CDR3: TGTGCCAGCAGTGAAGAGCCAGGGGGCAGCGGGGAGCTGTTTTTT. Protein: CASSEEPGGSGELFF. The genes are TRBV6-1 and TRBJ2-2, with 8 positions matching TRBD1. The CDR3 contains 15 residues. V gave up 1 base and J gave up 7 bases; unmatched junction bases: 5. Germline V gene sequence: CDR1 MNHNS, CDR2 SASEGT.

The V gene is TRBV28, the J gene TRBJ2-7, with TRBD1 matching 9 bases. V was clipped by 8 bases and J by 2 bases; unmatched bases: 10. The germline V gene has CDR1 MDHEN and CDR2 SYDVKM. The CDR3 covers 15 residues. The CDR3 nucleotides are TGTGCCAGCTGCTTTTTGGGACAGGGAACCTACGAGCAGTACTTC. This translates into CASCFLGQGTYEQYF.

The chain uses TRBV7-6 and TRBJ2-4, with 10 nucleotides matching TRBD2. CDR1 and CDR2 from the germline V gene are SGHVS and FNYEAQ. There are 18 residues in the CDR3. V lost 6 bases, J lost 0 bases, and 11 bases stayed unmatched. In DNA form, the CDR3 reads TGTGCCAGCAGTAGACTAGCGGGCCGGACTTTAGCCAAAAACATTCAGTACTTC. Residues: CASSRLAGRTLAKNIQYF.

This clone was seen more than once but under ten times. In DNA, the CDR3 is TGTGCCAGCAGCTTCAAGGGACTAGCCGACTACGAGCAGTACTTC. Its protein is CASSFKGLADYEQYF. The chain links TRBV7-2 to TRBJ2-7; 9 nucleotides line up with TRBD2. V was clipped by 3 bases and J by 3 bases; unmatched bases: 6. In germline, CDR1 is SGHTA, CDR2 FQGNSA. CDR3 length: 15 residues.

The chain combines TRBV5-1 with TRBJ1-1, with D perhaps matching TRBD1 (5 bases). Trimming shortened V by 0 bases and J by 1 base, and 10 bases separated the two germline ends. This CDR3 contains 15 residues. Germline V lookup: CDR1 SGHRS, CDR2 YFSETQ. In DNA form, the CDR3 reads TGCGCCAGCAGCTTGGGCGGGGCTTCGAACACTGAAGCTTTCTTT. As protein: CASSLGGASNTEAFF.

The CDR3 sequence is CASSQGDRDFAAFF. CDR3 coding DNA: TGTGCCAGCAGCCAGGGGGACAGGGATTTCGCGGCTTTCTTT. The gene calls are TRBV4-2 and TRBJ1-1; 9 nucleotides match TRBD1. V was pared by 3 bases and J by 11 bases, with 10 bases of the junction left unmatched. Germline V gives CDR1 LGHNA, CDR2 YNFKEQ. The CDR3 spans 14 residues.

The V and J genes are TRBV2 and TRBJ1-5; D ambiguous. Germline V CDR1 and CDR2: SNHLY, FYNNEI. The CDR3 consists of 14 residues. Trimming left V 0 bases short and J 6 bases short, with 9 bases between. The CDR3 DNA reads as TGTGCCAGCAGTGAAGCGCTACGGTCTCAGCCCCAGCATTTT. Its translation is CASSEALRSQPQHF.

This clone was detected only a few times. J is TRBJ2-7 and V is TRBV9, with a possible D match to TRBD1 (5 bases). V was pared by 3 bases and J by 3 bases, with 16 bases between. Germline V gene sequence: CDR1 SGDLS, CDR2 YYNGEE. The CDR3 runs 15 residues. CDR3 nucleotide sequence: TGTGCCAGCAGCGAGGGTCAGGGTAGCTTCTACGAGCAGTACTTC. As protein: CASSEGQGSFYEQYF. Full variable domain (rest looked up from reference TRBV9 and TRBJ2-7): DSGVTQTPKHLITATGQRVTLRCSPRSGDLSVYWYQQSLDQGLQFLIQYYNGEERAKGNILERFSAQQFPDLHSELNLSSLELGDSALYFCASSEGQGSFYEQYFGPGTRLTVT.

This clone has only one observation. The gene calls are TRBV30 and TRBJ2-3; possible D gene TRBD1, 6 bases. The CDR3 runs 13 residues. CDR1 is GTSNPN, CDR2 SVGIG, per germline (reference sequence). Between the trimmed V and J ends, which lost 4 bases and 2 bases, there was a span of 10 bases. The chain's CDR3 is CAWTGVDTDTQYF. The CDR3 nucleotides are TGTGCCTGGACAGGGGTCGACACAGATACGCAGTATTTT.

The chain carries TRBV5-1 and TRBJ1-5; D is ambiguous. Germline CDR1 SGHRS, CDR2 YFSETQ. The CDR3 is 13 amino acids. Trimming took 1 base from V and 3 from J, leaving 5 bases between them. CDR3 nucleotides: TGCGCCAGCAGCTTGACAGACAATCAGCCCCAGCATTTT. It specifies CASSLTDNQPQHF.

This clone was picked up one time. The chain has TRBV28 and TRBJ2-3; 8 bases are shared with TRBD2. In germline, CDR1 is MDHEN, CDR2 SYDVKM. Losses at the gene ends were 7 bases for V and 4 bases for J; bases not matched to a gene: 7. The CDR3 is 14 amino acids. For the CDR3, the DNA is TGTGCCAGCAACAGCGGGAGTGGCGCAGATACGCAGTATTTT. It specifies CASNSGSGADTQYF.

The chain has TRBV18 and TRBJ2-3, with 11 bases matching TRBD1. The ends lost 3 bases at V and 1 base at J; junction bases unmatched: 3. Germline CDR1 reads KGHSH; CDR2 reads LQKENI. The CDR3 runs 16 residues. The CDR3 sequence is CASSPRGQGGTDTQYF. The CDR3 DNA reads TGTGCCAGCTCACCTCGGGGACAGGGGGGCACAGATACGCAGTATTTT.

The chain carries TRBV5-1 and TRBJ1-6; D call uncertain. CDR1 is SGHRS, CDR2 YFSETQ, per germline. The CDR3 covers 16 residues. V lost 0 bases and J 5 bases, leaving 12 bases between the germline ends. CDR3 residues: CASSLAVRGNNSPLHF. The CDR3 nucleotides are TGCGCCAGCAGCTTGGCCGTACGGGGAAATAATTCACCCCTCCACTTT.

This rearrangement joins TRBV5-1 to TRBJ2-3; 10 positions match TRBD2. This CDR3 is built from 18 residues. J lost 0 bases, V lost 0 bases, and 7 bases had no gene match. The germline V gene encodes CDR1 SGHRS and CDR2 YFSETQ. DNA for the CDR3: TGCGCCAGCAGCTTGGGGCTAGCGGGGGTCGGGAGCACAGATACGCAGTATTTT. This gives the protein CASSLGLAGVGSTDTQYF.

The genes are TRBV30 and TRBJ2-5; TRBD1 matches 12 bases. Germline-derived CDR1 and CDR2 are GTSNPN and SVGIG (reference sequence). V shed 8 bases, J shed 5 bases, and the junction held 6 bases outside the gene matches. This CDR3 contains 13 residues. DNA of the CDR3: TGTGCCAGGGACAGGGGGCTCGGGGAGACCCAGTACTTC. Protein: CARDRGLGETQYF.

V gene TRBV28 combines with J gene TRBJ2-3; 16 bases align to TRBD2. The V segment lost 5 bases and the J segment 3 bases; nucleotides outside the gene matches: 11. The CDR3 spans 19 residues. CDR1 and CDR2 from the germline V gene are MDHEN and SYDVKM. CDR3 protein: CASSTAGTSGGAVTDTQYF. DNA for the CDR3: TGTGCCAGCAGTACAGCCGGGACTAGCGGGGGGGCGGTTACAGATACGCAGTATTTT.

The chain has TRBV7-9 and TRBJ1-5, with D possibly being TRBD1 (5 bases). This CDR3 region has 14 residues. Germline V CDR1 and CDR2: SEHNR, FQNEAQ (reference sequence). Trimming cost V 5 bases and J 8 bases, with 16 bases left between them. For the CDR3, the DNA is TGTGCCAGCAGCACCGGGGGGGGACTGGAGCCCCAGCATTTT. Translated, it gives CASSTGGGLEPQHF.

This clone was detected only a few times. The chain carries TRBV2 and TRBJ2-3; 11 bases align to TRBD1. Germline assignment: CDR1 SNHLY and CDR2 FYNNEI. The CDR3 runs to 13 residues. J was trimmed by 4 bases and V by 9 bases; bases with no gene match: 3. The CDR3 region is CARGDRGADTQYF. CDR3 sequence (DNA): TGTGCCAGGGGGGACAGGGGGGCAGATACGCAGTATTTT.

About this clone: Relative to the germline gene, one junction end is altered; a read error may explain this. The rearrangement joins TRBV7-7 to TRBJ2-2; 14 bases are a match to TRBD2. The CDR3 totals 16 residues. Germline loops: CDR1 SSHAT, CDR2 FNYEAQ (reference sequence). DNA for the CDR3: TGTGCTAGCAGCAGGACTAGCGGGGGGCTCACCGGGGAGCTGTTTTTT. Translated, it gives CASSRTSGGLTGELFF.

The chain links TRBV27 to TRBJ2-7, with D perhaps TRBD2 (6 bases). This CDR3 region has 14 residues. CDR1 is MNHEY, CDR2 SMNVEV, per germline (reference sequence). V was pared by 6 bases and J by 3 bases, with 15 bases between. The CDR3 loop reads CASSRGDLFYEQYF. CDR3 sequence (DNA): TGTGCCAGCAGCCGCGGGGACCTATTCTACGAGCAGTACTTC.

There are a few counts of this clone. This chain links TRBV7-8 with TRBJ2-3, with 8 bases matching TRBD2. Germline V gene data show CDR1 as SGHVS and CDR2 as FQNEAQ. The CDR3 is made up of 19 amino acids. Trimming removed 5 bases from V and 2 bases from J; junction bases left unmatched: 18. The CDR3 is CASSPRRTSLLRVTDTQYF. CDR3 DNA: TGTGCCAGCAGCCCACGCCGGACTAGCCTCCTAAGGGTCACAGATACGCAGTATTTT.